Each of the 6 T cell receptor beta chains below was sequenced from the same sample in a study of shared clonotypes between healthy human individuals. The data were produced by immunoSEQ multiplex PCR, yet TCRdb's version contains in-frame clones alone and is incomplete. The sample carries around 510,000 clones, approximately 95% recorded once. Material for sequencing was naive CD4+ T cells sorted from blood. The subset here: CD45RA+ positively selected. The receptors derive from a woman in her thirties in good health.

The V call is TRBV5-1, the J call TRBJ2-7; 7 positions agree with TRBD1. After removal of 0 bases from V and 6 bases from J, the junction contained 30 bases not matched to a gene. The CDR3 covers 22 residues. CDR1 is SGHRS and CDR2 is YFSETQ in the germline V gene. The CDR3 is CASSLEWEVRGRIGAARVEQYF. In DNA form, the CDR3 reads TGCGCCAGCAGCTTGGAGTGGGAAGTGAGGGGGCGCATCGGCGCAGCGCGCGTCGAGCAGTACTTC.

The V call is TRBV19, the J call TRBJ1-1; TRBD1 aligns across 9 bases. Germline CDR1 is LNHDA and CDR2 is SQIVND (reference sequence). CDR3 size: 14 residues. Germline trimming cut 7 bases from V and 4 bases from J; bases unmatched to any gene: 7. The chain's CDR3 is CASTTDRGSTEAFF. In DNA form, the CDR3 reads TGTGCCAGTACCACGGACAGGGGAAGCACTGAAGCTTTCTTT.

The chain is built from TRBV10-3 and TRBJ1-3; D perhaps matches TRBD1 (5 bases). V lost 2 bases, J lost 1 base, and 6 bases lay in between. This CDR3 is 14 amino acids long. The V gene's germline CDR1 is ENHRY and CDR2 SYGVKD. CDR3 loop: CAISEAGSGNTIYF. The CDR3 coding sequence is TGTGCCATCAGTGAGGCAGGGTCTGGAAACACCATATATTTT.

The rearrangement links TRBV9 to TRBJ1-3, with D unclear. Trimming cost V 0 bases and J 0 bases, with 7 bases left between them. The CDR3 loop spans 15 amino acids. CDR1 and CDR2 from the germline V gene are SGDLS and YYNGEE. The CDR3 spells CASSVASNSGNTIYF. In nucleotides, the CDR3 is TGTGCCAGCAGCGTAGCCAGTAACTCTGGAAACACCATATATTTT.

Comments on this clone: This CDR3 is also generated by other DNA sequences in the sample. The chain has TRBV28 and TRBJ2-5; D not resolved. The J call may be incorrect, as the DNA end agrees better with TRBJ2-7. The CDR3 length is 13 residues. Germline CDR1 MDHEN, CDR2 SYDVKM. CDR3 region: CASSLGPSYEQYF. The CDR3 nucleotides are TGTGCCAGCAGTTTGGGCCCCTCCTACGAGCAGTACTTC.

The chain is built from TRBV5-6 and TRBJ2-5; D possibly matches TRBD1 or TRBD2 (5 bases each). CDR3 length: 15 residues. V dropped 4 bases and J dropped 3 bases, with 16 bases sitting between them. Germline V gene sequence: CDR1 SGHDT, CDR2 YYEEEE. CDR3 sequence: CASSQLWDRKETQYF. The CDR3 nucleotides are TGTGCCAGCAGCCAGCTATGGGACCGAAAAGAGACCCAGTACTTC.